This T cell receptor beta chain emerged from a study of T cell repertoires in cytomegalovirus infection. Study-level information: Both CMV infection and a matching HLA type were indicated by public TCR beta signatures.

TCRdb re-analysed the reads in MiXCR, keeping a single row per CDR3 protein. The sample has about 300,000 distinct CDR3 sequences; approximately 8.9% are singletons. V gave up 5 bases and J gave up 2 bases; unmatched junction bases: 7. This CDR3 spans 16 amino acids. CDR1 is SGHTA and CDR2 is FQGNSA in the germline V gene. The sample holds many counts of this clonotype. The chain has TRBV7-2 and TRBJ2-1, with 9 bases identical to TRBD2. This clonotype originated in a human donor in good health (CMV status not recorded). Some clones in this sample may be carry-over from other donors' samples. The sequencing input was PBMCs. The CDR3: CASSPAAGGTYNEQFF. The CDR3 nucleotides are TGTGCCAGCAGCCCCGCAGCGGGGGGAACCTACAATGAGCAGTTCTTC.